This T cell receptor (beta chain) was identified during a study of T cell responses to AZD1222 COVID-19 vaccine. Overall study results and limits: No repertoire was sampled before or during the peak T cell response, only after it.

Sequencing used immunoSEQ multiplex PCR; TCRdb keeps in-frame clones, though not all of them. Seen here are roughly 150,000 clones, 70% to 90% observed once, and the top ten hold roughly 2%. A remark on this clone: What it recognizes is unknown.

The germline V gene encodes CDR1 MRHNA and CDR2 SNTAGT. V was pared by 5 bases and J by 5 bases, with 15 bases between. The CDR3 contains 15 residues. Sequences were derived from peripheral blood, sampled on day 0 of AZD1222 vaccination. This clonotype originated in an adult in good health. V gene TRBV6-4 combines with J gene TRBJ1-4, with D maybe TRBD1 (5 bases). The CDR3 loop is CASSLQLGENEKLFF. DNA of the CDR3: TGTGCCAGCAGTCTCCAACTAGGGGAGAATGAAAAACTGTTTTTT.